These 18 T cell receptor beta chains share one sample of origin, sequenced in a study of tumor and adjacent non-tumor tissue in lung cancer. The library came from three nested PCR rounds adapted from ARM-PCR protocols. TCRdb reprocessed the multiplex PCR reads with MiXCR, giving one entry per CDR3 protein. Of 200,000 to 250,000 distinct CDR3 sequences in the sample, less than 80% were seen once. The template was RNA from unsorted bulk tissue. Specimen: lung tumor tissue. All receptors come from a man aged 60 to 75 with non-small cell lung cancer.

The rearrangement joins TRBV6-6 to TRBJ1-1, with D possibly being TRBD1 (6 bases). CDR1 MNHNY and CDR2 SVGAGI come from the germline V gene (reference sequence). V gave up 5 bases and J gave up 5 bases, with 18 bases separating them. The CDR3 totals 15 residues. The CDR3 here is CASSRDRNLETEAFF. DNA of the CDR3: TGTGCCAGCAGTCGTGACAGGAATCTCGAGACTGAAGCTTTCTTT.

This sequence joins TRBV6-6 and TRBJ1-5; the match to TRBD1 covers 10 bases. V lost 3 bases to trimming and J lost 15 bases; unmatched junction nucleotides: 14. The CDR3 has 15 amino acids. Looked up from germline, CDR1 is MNHNY and CDR2 is SVGAGI (reference sequence). CDR3 in amino acids: CASSYGTGEMQTRHF. The CDR3 coding sequence is TGTGCCAGCAGTTATGGGACAGGGGAAATGCAGACCCGGCATTTT.

A word on this clonotype: The junction departs from the called germline gene at one end, perhaps through a read error. This chain links TRBV6-2 or TRBV6-3 with TRBJ2-2, with D perhaps TRBD1 (6 bases). This CDR3 spans 13 amino acids. Germline V gene lookup returns CDR1 MNHEY and CDR2 SVGEGT. CDR3 nucleotide sequence: TGTGCCAGCAGAGAGGGACATACCGGGGAGCTGTTTTTC. Encoded protein: CASREGHTGELFF.

On this clonotype: In this CDR3 the conserved last residue, phenylalanine or tryptophan, is missing, so a read error is likely. The limits of the CDR3 on the DNA are not certain, so only TCRdb's listed CDR3 is given. CDR3 residues: CSVRLSGNTIYS. This chain links TRBV29-1 with TRBJ1-3. The CDR3 has 12 amino acids, counting both end residues. Germline V gene lookup returns CDR1 SQVTM and CDR2 ANQGSEA.

Regarding this clonotype: Here the CDR3 omits its conserved ending phenylalanine or tryptophan, so a read error is the likely source. The chain recombines TRBV11-2 with TRBJ2-3; 11 nucleotides line up with TRBD2. CDR3 length: 14 amino acids. CDR1 and CDR2 (germline): SGHAT, FQNNGV. The CDR3, as DNA: TGTGCCAGCGGCTTCCTAGCGGGGGGCGTTCAGCAGTATTAT. Translating it yields CASGFLAGGVQQYY.

With regard to this clonotype: The junction and the germline gene differ at one end; a read error may be behind it. This rearrangement joins TRBV4-3 to TRBJ2-6, with D perhaps assigned TRBD1 or TRBD2 (5 bases each). This CDR3 region has 16 residues. The germline V gene encodes CDR1 LGHNA and CDR2 YSLEER. In DNA form, the CDR3 reads TGCGCCAGCAGCCAAGAAGCGGTGTCTGGGGCCAACGTCCCGTCTTTC. Its translation is CASSQEAVSGANVPSF.

On this clonotype itself: Its ends do not fully match the called genes, so a read error is possible. In DNA form, the CDR3 reads TGTGCCAGCAGTCCATCCGGGGGATGTCAGTCCCAGCATTTT. Translation gives CASSPSGGCQSQHF. This chain joins TRBV12-3 or TRBV12-4 and TRBJ1-5, with D possibly matching TRBD1 (5 bases). The CDR3 contains 14 residues.

As to this clonotype: This may arise from a read error, as a much more abundant clone is one base away. The chain uses TRBV29-1 and TRBJ1-2, with D perhaps TRBD1 (5 bases). CDR1 is SQVTM and CDR2 is ANQGSEA in the germline V gene. The V end lost 0 bases, the J end lost 8 bases, and 19 bases lay between the germline ends. This CDR3 has 15 amino acids. In DNA, the CDR3 is TGCAGCGTTGAAGATCAGCCTAGGGGATCGCAGGGCTACACCTTC. Its protein product is CSVEDQPRGSQGYTF.

This chain connects TRBV20-1 to TRBJ2-7, with D unresolved. Germline V gene lookup returns CDR1 DFQATT and CDR2 SNEGSKA (reference sequence). This CDR3 is built from 14 residues. Trimming took off 1 base at V and 2 bases at J, with 12 bases between the two ends. The CDR3 sequence: CSARVGAKTYEQYF. In DNA, the CDR3 is TGCAGTGCTAGAGTGGGCGCGAAGACCTACGAGCAGTACTTC.

The chain links TRBV11-3 to TRBJ1-2, with D perhaps matching TRBD1 (6 bases). The ends were cut back, 10 bases at V and 4 bases at J, with 25 bases in the middle. This CDR3 comprises 16 residues. Looked up from germline, CDR1 is SGHNT and CDR2 is YENEEA. CDR3 region: CANSNPTGSISYGYTF. CDR3 nucleotides: TGTGCCAACAGTAATCCAACAGGGTCGATAAGCTATGGCTACACCTTC.

This clonotype is a singleton in its sample. A much larger clone differs by one base, so this may be a read error. The conserved final phenylalanine or tryptophan is absent from the CDR3, which likely points to a read error. This sequence joins TRBV20-1 and TRBJ2-4; a weak D match, TRBD2 (5 bases). CDR3 size: 16 residues. Germline CDR1 reads DFQATT; CDR2 reads SNEGSKA (reference sequence). The V gene lost 3 bases and the J gene lost 1 base, with 16 bases spanning the gap. Here the CDR3 DNA reads TGCAGTGCTAGGAAACTGCTAACGGGGGCCAAAAACATTCAGTACATC. The encoded protein is CSARKLLTGAKNIQYI.

The chain links TRBV10-2 to TRBJ2-7, with a tentative D call TRBD1 (6 bases). Germline CDR1 WSHSY, CDR2 SAAADI. Trimming cost V 3 bases and J 6 bases, with 12 bases left between them. The CDR3 is 13 residues long. CDR3: CASSDRTAVEQYF. CDR3 nucleotide sequence: TGCGCCAGCAGTGACCGGACAGCGGTCGAGCAGTACTTC.

The CDR3 sequence is CASSDRTGGDGDTQYF. CDR3 DNA: TGTGCCAGCAGTGACCGGACAGGGGGCGATGGGGATACGCAGTATTTT. The chain links TRBV6-4 to TRBJ2-3; 11 bases align to TRBD1. The CDR3 contains 16 residues. Germline values: CDR1 MRHNA, CDR2 SNTAGT. The J segment lost 6 bases and the V segment lost 2 bases, leaving 7 bases of the junction unmatched.

The chain links TRBV11-2 to TRBJ2-3, with D perhaps TRBD2 (5 bases). This CDR3 has 18 amino acids. V was cut by 5 bases and J by 5 bases, with 26 bases left in between. The germline V gene encodes CDR1 SGHAT and CDR2 FQNNGV. CDR3 amino acids: CASSASLLEGGPGDTQYF. The CDR3, as DNA: TGTGCCAGCAGCGCCTCCCTACTAGAGGGTGGGCCTGGAGATACGCAGTATTTT.

The chain has TRBV11-2 and TRBJ1-4; no clear D. The CDR3 has 13 residues. The germline gives CDR1 SGHAT, CDR2 FQNNGV. Trimming took 9 bases from V and 4 from J, leaving 12 bases between them. The CDR3 nucleotides are TGTGCCAGAGGCACCGGACTTAATGAAAAACTGTTTTTT. Protein product: CARGTGLNEKLFF.

For this clonotype: Relative to the germline gene, one junction end is altered; a read error may explain this. This chain links TRBV6-5 with TRBJ2-6; TRBD1 matches at 7 bases. CDR1 is MNHEY, CDR2 SVGAGI, per germline. CDR3 size: 14 residues. The CDR3: CASTDRDRGNVLTF. As DNA, the CDR3 is TGTGCCAGCACAGACAGGGATCGGGGCAACGTCCTGACCTTC.

Comment on this clonotype: A read error is likely, as this CDR3 ends without the conserved phenylalanine or tryptophan. No DNA is shown, since the ends of the CDR3 on it are uncertain; the CDR3 is the one TCRdb lists. J is TRBJ1-5 and V is TRBV6-1; the D call in the table, TRBD1, was not verified against the DNA. The CDR3 is 14 amino acids in total, end residues counted. In germline, CDR1 is MNHNS, CDR2 SASEGT. The chain's CDR3 is CASNMDRVYQPQQC.

A word on this clonotype: Since a much larger clone is just one base distant, this may be a read error. This chain connects TRBV11-3 to TRBJ2-3; TRBD2 agrees at 8 bases. This CDR3 has 16 amino acids. The V and J ends lost 1 base and 3 bases, in that order; junction bases with no gene match: 6. CDR1 is SGHNT and CDR2 is YENEEA in the germline V gene. This CDR3 is CASSLVSAGGTDTQYF. CDR3 nucleotide sequence: TGTGCCAGCAGCTTAGTGAGTGCGGGAGGAACAGATACGCAGTATTTT.